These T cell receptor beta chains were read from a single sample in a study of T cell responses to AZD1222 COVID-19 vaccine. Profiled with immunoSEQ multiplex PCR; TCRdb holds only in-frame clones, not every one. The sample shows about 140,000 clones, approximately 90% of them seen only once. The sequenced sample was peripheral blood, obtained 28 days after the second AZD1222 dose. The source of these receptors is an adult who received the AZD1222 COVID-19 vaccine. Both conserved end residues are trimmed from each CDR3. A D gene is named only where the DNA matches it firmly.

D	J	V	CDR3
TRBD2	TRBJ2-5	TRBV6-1	ASSETGLAGGETQY
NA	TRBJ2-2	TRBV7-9	ATTTGGAQATGELF
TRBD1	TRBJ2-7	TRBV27	ASSFGRGYEQY
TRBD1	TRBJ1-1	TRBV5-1	ASSYQGTENTEAF
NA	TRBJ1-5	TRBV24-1	ATSEGQGLNQPQH
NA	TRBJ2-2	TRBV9	ASSVGHRSTGELF
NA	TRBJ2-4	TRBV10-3	AISDAEIAKNIQY
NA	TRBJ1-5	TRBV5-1	ASSLDSNGPQH
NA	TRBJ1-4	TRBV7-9	ASSSRTRGRTNEKLF
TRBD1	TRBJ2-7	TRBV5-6	ASSIGTGGAYEQY
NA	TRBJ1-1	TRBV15	ATSRVDRWTEAF
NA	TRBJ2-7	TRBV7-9	ASSLFTGEAYEQY
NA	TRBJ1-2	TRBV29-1	SVEIVGAGGYT
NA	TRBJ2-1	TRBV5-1	ASSLLDSLDNNEQF
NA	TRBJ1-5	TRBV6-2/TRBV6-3	ASSPLWDSNQPQH
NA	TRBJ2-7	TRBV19	ASSLRAVGGSSYEQY
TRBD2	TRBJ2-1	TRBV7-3	ASSFTGTTTPTQF
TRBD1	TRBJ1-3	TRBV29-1	SAWDRGGGNTIY
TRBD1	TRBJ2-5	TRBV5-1	ASSLSTGGETQY
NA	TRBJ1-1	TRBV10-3	AISDPRYRGTEAF
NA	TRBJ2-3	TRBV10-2	ASKELSTDTQY
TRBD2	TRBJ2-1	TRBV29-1	SAYGTSSSYNEQF
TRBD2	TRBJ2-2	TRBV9	ASSVRTGLAGGPGELF
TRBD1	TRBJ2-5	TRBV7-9	ASSLGPGTGKETQY
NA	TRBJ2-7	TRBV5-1	ASSLAGPSSSYEQY
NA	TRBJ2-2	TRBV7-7	ASSSTLGPPPGELF
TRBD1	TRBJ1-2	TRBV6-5	ASSPRGQLYGYT
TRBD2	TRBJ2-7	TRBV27	ASSLRLAGPDSYEQY
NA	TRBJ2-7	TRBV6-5	ASSLSLLQGYEQY
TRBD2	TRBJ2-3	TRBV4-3	ASSHQRGGTDTQY
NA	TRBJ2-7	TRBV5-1	ASSFRGSGAGEQY
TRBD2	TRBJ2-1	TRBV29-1	SVWTSEGGDEQF
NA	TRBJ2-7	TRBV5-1	ASSSVGAGPYEQY
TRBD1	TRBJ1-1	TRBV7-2	ASSPGQGRAF
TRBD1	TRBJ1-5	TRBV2	ASRQGGHSNQPQH
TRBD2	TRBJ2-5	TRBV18	ASSPPGGETQY
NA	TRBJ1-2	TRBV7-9	ASSDGYT
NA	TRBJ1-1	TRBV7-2	ASSPHGNTEAF
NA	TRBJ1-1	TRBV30	AWSTSTEAF
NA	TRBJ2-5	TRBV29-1	SVEDRETQY
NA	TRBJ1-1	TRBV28	ASRSGQKAF
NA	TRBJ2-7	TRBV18	ASSPGGHPYEQY
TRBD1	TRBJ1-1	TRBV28	ASSRQGAYSEAF
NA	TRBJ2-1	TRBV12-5	ASGSFSEEQF
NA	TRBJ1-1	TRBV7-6	ASSGTNTEAF
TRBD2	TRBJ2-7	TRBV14	ASSQAGRVQY
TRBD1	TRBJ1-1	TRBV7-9	ASSFDRVAF
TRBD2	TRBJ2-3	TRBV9	ASSVTSGTTDTQY
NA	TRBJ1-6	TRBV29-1	SVAWTNNSPLH
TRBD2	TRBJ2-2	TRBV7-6	ASNRLASWSGELF
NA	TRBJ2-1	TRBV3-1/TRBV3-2	ASSHFVGGRGRGNEQF
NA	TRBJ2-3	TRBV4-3	ASSQAVRGGHEADTQY
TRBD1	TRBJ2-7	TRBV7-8	ASREKQGISYEQY
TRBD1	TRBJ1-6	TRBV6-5	ASRDRADSPLH
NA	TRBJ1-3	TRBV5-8	ASSPRGAAGNTIY